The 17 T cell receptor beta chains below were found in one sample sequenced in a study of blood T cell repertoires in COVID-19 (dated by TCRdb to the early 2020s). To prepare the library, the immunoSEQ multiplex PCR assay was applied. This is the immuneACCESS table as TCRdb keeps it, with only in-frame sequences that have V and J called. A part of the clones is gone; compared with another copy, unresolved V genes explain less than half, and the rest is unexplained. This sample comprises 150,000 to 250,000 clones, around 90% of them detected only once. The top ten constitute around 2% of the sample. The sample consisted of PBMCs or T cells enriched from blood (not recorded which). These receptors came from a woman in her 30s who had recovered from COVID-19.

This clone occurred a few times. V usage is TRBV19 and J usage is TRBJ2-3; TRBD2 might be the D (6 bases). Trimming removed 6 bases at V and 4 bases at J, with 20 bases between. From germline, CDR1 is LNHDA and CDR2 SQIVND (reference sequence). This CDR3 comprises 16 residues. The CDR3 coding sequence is TGTGCCAGTAGGACCTATGACCCTACGGGGGCAGATACGCAGTATTTT. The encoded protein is CASRTYDPTGADTQYF.

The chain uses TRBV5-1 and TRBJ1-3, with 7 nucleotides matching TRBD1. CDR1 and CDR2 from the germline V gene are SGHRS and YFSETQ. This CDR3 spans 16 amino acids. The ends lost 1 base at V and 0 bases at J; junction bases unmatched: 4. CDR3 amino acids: CASSLQGEGSGNTIYF. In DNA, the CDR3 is TGCGCCAGCAGCTTGCAGGGGGAAGGCTCTGGAAACACCATATATTTT.

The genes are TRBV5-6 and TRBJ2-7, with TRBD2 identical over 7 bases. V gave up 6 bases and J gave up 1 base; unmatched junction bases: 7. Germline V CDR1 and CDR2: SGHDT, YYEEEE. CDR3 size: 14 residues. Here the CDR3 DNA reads TGTGCCAGCAACCGGGGAGGGTCGTCCTACGAGCAGTACTTC. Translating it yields CASNRGGSSYEQYF. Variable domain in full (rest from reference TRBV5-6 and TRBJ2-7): DAGVTQSPTHLIKTRGQQVTLRCSPKSGHDTVSWYQQALGQGPQFIFQYYEEEERQRGNFPDRFSGHQFPNYSSELNVNALLLGDSALYLCASNRGGSSYEQYFGPGTRLTVT.

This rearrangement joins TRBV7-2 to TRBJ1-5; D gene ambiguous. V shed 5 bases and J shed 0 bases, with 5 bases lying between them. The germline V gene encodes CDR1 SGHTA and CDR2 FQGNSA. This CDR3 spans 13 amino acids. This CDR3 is CASSRYSNQPQHF. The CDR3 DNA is TGTGCCAGCAGCCGGTATAGCAATCAGCCCCAGCATTTT.

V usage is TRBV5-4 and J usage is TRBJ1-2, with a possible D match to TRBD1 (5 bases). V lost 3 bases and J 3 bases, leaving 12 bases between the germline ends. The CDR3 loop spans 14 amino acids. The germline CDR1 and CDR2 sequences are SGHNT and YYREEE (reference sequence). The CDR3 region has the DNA TGTGCCAGCAGCTCCAGCCGGGGGGACTATGGCTACACCTTC. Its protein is CASSSSRGDYGYTF.

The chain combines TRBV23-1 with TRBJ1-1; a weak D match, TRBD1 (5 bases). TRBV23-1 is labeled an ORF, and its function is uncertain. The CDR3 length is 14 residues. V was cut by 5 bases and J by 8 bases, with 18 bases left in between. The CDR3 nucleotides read TGCGCCAGCAGTTTCACGCGGGGGGATTGGGAAGCTTTCTTT. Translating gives CASSFTRGDWEAFF.

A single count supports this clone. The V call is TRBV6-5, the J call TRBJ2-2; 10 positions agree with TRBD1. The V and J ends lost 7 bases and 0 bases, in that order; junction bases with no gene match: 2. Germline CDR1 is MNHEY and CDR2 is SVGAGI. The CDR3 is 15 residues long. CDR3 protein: CASTDRGPNTGELFF. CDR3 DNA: TGTGCCAGCACCGACAGGGGGCCGAACACCGGGGAGCTGTTTTTT.

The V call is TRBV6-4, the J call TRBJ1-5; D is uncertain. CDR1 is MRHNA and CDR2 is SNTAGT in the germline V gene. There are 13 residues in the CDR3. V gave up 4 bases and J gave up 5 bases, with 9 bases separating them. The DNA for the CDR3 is TGTGCCAGCAGTGCCGGGGAACATCAGCCCCAGCATTTT. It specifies CASSAGEHQPQHF.

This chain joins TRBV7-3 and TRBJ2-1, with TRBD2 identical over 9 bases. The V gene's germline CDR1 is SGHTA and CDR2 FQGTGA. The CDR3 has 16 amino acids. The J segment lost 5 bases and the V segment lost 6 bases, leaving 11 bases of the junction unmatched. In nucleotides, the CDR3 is TGTGCCAGCAGAAAGGCCCCTAGCGGGGAGAACAATGAGCAGTTCTTC. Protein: CASRKAPSGENNEQFF. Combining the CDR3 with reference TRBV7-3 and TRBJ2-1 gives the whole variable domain GAGVSQTPSNKVTEKGKYVELRCDPISGHTALYWYRQSLGQGPEFLIYFQGTGAADDSGLPNDRFFAVRPEGSVSTLKIQRTERGDSAVYLCASRKAPSGENNEQFFGPGTRLTVL.

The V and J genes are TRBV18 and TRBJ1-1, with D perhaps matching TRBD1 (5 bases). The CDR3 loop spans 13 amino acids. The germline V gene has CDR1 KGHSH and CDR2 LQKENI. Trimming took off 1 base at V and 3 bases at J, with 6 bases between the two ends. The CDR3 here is CASSPLRDTEAFF. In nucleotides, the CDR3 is TGTGCCAGCTCACCACTCAGGGACACTGAAGCTTTCTTT.

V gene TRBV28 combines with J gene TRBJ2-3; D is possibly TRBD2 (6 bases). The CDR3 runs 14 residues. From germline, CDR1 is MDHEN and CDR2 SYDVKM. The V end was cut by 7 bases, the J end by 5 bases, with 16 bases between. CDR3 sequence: CASTKTRLEDTQYF. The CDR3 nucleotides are TGTGCCAGCACCAAGACTAGGTTGGAAGATACGCAGTATTTT.

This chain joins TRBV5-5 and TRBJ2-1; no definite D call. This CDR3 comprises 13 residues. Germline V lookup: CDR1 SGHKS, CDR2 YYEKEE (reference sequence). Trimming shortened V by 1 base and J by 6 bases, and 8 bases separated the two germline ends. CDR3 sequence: CASSLPSRNEQFF. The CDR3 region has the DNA TGTGCCAGCAGCTTGCCTAGTCGCAATGAGCAGTTCTTC.

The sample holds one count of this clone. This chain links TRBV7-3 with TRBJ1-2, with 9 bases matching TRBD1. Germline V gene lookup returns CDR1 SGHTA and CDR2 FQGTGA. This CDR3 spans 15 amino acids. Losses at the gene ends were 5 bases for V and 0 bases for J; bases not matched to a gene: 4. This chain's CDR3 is CASSADRGSNYGYTF. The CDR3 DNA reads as TGTGCCAGCAGCGCCGACAGGGGGTCTAACTATGGCTACACCTTC.

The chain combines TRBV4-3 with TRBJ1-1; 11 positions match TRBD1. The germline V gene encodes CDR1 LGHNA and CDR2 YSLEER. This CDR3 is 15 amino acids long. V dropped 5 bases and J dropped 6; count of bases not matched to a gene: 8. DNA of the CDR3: TGCGCCAGCAGCAGGGACAGGGGGATTGGGTCTGAAGCTTTCTTT. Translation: CASSRDRGIGSEAFF.

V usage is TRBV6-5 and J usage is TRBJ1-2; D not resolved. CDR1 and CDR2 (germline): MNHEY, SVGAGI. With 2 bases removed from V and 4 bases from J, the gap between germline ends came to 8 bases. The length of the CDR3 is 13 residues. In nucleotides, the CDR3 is TGTGCCAGCAGTTACGACGGGATCTATGGCTACACCTTC. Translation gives CASSYDGIYGYTF.

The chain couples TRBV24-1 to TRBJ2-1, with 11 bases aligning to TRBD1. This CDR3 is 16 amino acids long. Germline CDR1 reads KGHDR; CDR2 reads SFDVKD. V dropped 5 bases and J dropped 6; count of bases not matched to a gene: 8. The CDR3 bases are TGTGCCACCAGTGTAAGGGGGACAGGGGGGATCAATGAGCAGTTCTTC. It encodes CATSVRGTGGINEQFF.

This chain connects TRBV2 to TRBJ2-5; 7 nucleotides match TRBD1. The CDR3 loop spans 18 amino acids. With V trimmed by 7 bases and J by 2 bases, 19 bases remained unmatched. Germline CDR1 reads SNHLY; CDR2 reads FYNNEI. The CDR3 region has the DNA TGTGCCAGCACACGACAGGGTAGCTCCCTAGGAAGACAAGAGACCCAGTACTTC. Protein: CASTRQGSSLGRQETQYF.